What follows are 30 T cell receptor beta chains derived from one specimen sequenced in a study of cytomegalovirus exposure and HLA in healthy donors. The PCR made use of 60 Vbeta and 13 Jbeta primers. Profiled with immunoSEQ multiplex PCR; TCRdb holds only in-frame clones, not every one. This sample's table reports about 160,000 clones. Material for sequencing was PBMCs. All receptors come from a woman in her forties or fifties in good health and CMV-seronegative.

The DNA for the CDR3 is TGCGCCAGCAGCTGGGGGCCCCGACAGGGTTCTGAAGCTTTCTTT. Translating gives CASSWGPRQGSEAFF. This sequence joins TRBV5-1 and TRBJ1-1; TRBD1 matches at 7 bases. The CDR3 totals 15 residues. Germline CDR1 is SGHRS and CDR2 is YFSETQ. Unmatched junction bases numbered 11, after V lost 3 bases and J lost 6 bases. Together with reference TRBV5-1 and TRBJ1-1, the CDR3 gives the full variable domain: KAGVTQTPRYLIKTRGQQVTLSCSPISGHRSVSWYQQTPGQGLQFLFEYFSETQRNKGNFPGRFSGRQFSNSRSEMNVSTLELGDSALYLCASSWGPRQGSEAFFGQGTRLTVV.

The J gene is TRBJ1-5, the V gene TRBV19; 7 bases line up with TRBD1. Germline CDR1 reads LNHDA; CDR2 reads SQIVND (reference sequence). The V and J ends lost 7 bases and 4 bases, in that order; junction bases with no gene match: 1. The CDR3 is 12 amino acids. Here the CDR3 reads CASTTGNQPQHF. The CDR3 nucleotides read TGTGCCAGTACGACAGGGAATCAGCCCCAGCATTTT. Supplemented by reference TRBV19 and TRBJ1-5, the full variable domain reads DGGITQSPKYLFRKEGQNVTLSCEQNLNHDAMYWYRQDPGQGLRLIYYSQIVNDFQKGDIAEGYSVSREKKESFPLTVTSAQKNPTAFYLCASTTGNQPQHFGDGTRLSIL.

The V call is TRBV27, the J call TRBJ2-7; D is perhaps TRBD1 (6 bases). Trimming took 0 bases from V and 4 from J, leaving 13 bases between them. This CDR3 region has 15 residues. Germline V gives CDR1 MNHEY, CDR2 SMNVEV (reference sequence). The CDR3 protein is CASSLSYGQIYEQYF. CDR3 nucleotide sequence: TGTGCCAGCAGTTTATCTTACGGACAGATATACGAGCAGTACTTC.

This chain uses TRBV30 with TRBJ2-2; D may be TRBD1 (8 bases). Trimming shortened V by 4 bases and J by 5 bases, and 20 bases separated the two germline ends. The CDR3 has 16 amino acids. From germline, CDR1 is GTSNPN and CDR2 SVGIG (reference sequence). CDR3 region: CAWIPGGGGRTGELFF. In DNA form, the CDR3 reads TGTGCCTGGATCCCAGGGGGCGGGGGACGGACCGGGGAGCTGTTTTTT.

V gene TRBV4-3 combines with J gene TRBJ2-2; TRBD2 aligns across 10 bases. Germline lookup yields CDR1 LGHNA and CDR2 YSLEER. The V segment lost 1 base and the J segment 7 bases; nucleotides outside the gene matches: 21. CDR3 size: 21 residues. The CDR3 reads CASSQAVTGGGAGGLDGELFF. Here the CDR3 DNA reads TGCGCCAGCAGCCAAGCGGTAACGGGCGGCGGAGCGGGAGGGCTTGACGGGGAGCTGTTTTTT.

The chain carries TRBV6-1 and TRBJ2-7; TRBD2 agrees at 8 bases. V was clipped by 6 bases and J by 1 base; unmatched bases: 8. This CDR3 has 15 amino acids. Germline-derived CDR1 and CDR2 are MNHNS and SASEGT. The CDR3 sequence is CASRARGGQSYEQYF. In DNA, the CDR3 is TGTGCCAGCAGAGCGCGCGGGGGGCAATCCTACGAGCAGTACTTC.

To note about this clone: The sample holds other DNA sequences that translate to the same CDR3. The rearrangement links TRBV4-1 to TRBJ2-3; 10 bases match TRBD2. The CDR3 is 15 amino acids. CDR1 and CDR2 from the germline V gene are MGHRA and YSYEKL. The junction had 2 bases not matched to a gene; V was cut back by 1 base and J by 4 bases. CDR3 sequence: CASSQGTSGADTQYF. DNA of the CDR3: TGCGCCAGCAGCCAAGGGACTAGCGGCGCAGATACGCAGTATTTT.

The chain's CDR3 is CASSDATGSKDTQYF. The CDR3 DNA follows: TGTGCCAGCAGTGACGCGACAGGGTCGAAAGATACGCAGTATTTT. V and J are TRBV25-1 and TRBJ2-3, with 7 bases lining up with TRBD1. Germline CDR1 reads MGHDK; CDR2 reads SYGVNS. The CDR3 is made up of 15 amino acids. V shed 3 bases, J shed 5 bases, and the junction held 8 bases outside the gene matches.

V is TRBV14 and J is TRBJ1-2; perhaps TRBD1 as D (5 bases). Trimming left V 1 base short and J 0 bases short, with 12 bases between. The V gene's germline CDR1 is SGHDN and CDR2 FVKESK. This CDR3 has 16 amino acids. Here the CDR3 reads CASSQAVDSSNYGYTF. The CDR3, as DNA: TGTGCCAGCAGCCAAGCCGTCGACAGTTCTAACTATGGCTACACCTTC.

The CDR3 DNA reads TGCAGCGGAGGTAAGAACAATGAGCAGTTCTTC. It codes for CSGGKNNEQFF. The genes are TRBV29-1 and TRBJ2-1, with D hard to call. Germline assignment: CDR1 SQVTM and CDR2 ANQGSEA. The CDR3 extends over 11 amino acids. Trimming removed 7 bases at V and 5 bases at J, with 9 bases between.

The chain combines TRBV29-1 with TRBJ2-7; 8 positions match TRBD1. Per germline, CDR1 SQVTM and CDR2 ANQGSEA. V trimming: 7 bases; J trimming: 4 bases; junction bases outside the gene matches: 12. This CDR3 contains 14 residues. In nucleotides, the CDR3 is TGCAGCGCTTGGAGTACAGGGGGAAGGTACGAGCAGTACTTC. It is translated as CSAWSTGGRYEQYF.

The chain uses TRBV7-6 and TRBJ2-3; 8 nucleotides match TRBD1. CDR1 is SGHVS, CDR2 FNYEAQ, per germline. This CDR3 contains 14 residues. J was trimmed by 2 bases and V by 5 bases; bases with no gene match: 3. Here the CDR3 reads CASSGTGYTDTQYF. Written as DNA, the CDR3 is TGTGCCAGCAGCGGGACAGGTTACACAGATACGCAGTATTTT. The complete variable domain, with remaining parts taken from reference TRBV7-6 and TRBJ2-3, reads GAGVSQSPRYKVTKRGQDVALRCDPISGHVSLYWYRQALGQGPEFLTYFNYEAQQDKSGLPNDRFSAERPEGSISTLTIQRTEQRDSAMYRCASSGTGYTDTQYFGPGTRLTVL.

The V gene is TRBV7-9, the J gene TRBJ1-2; 7 bases agree with TRBD1. Germline loops: CDR1 SEHNR, CDR2 FQNEAQ (reference sequence). After removal of 6 bases from V and 13 bases from J, the junction contained 14 bases not matched to a gene. The CDR3 loop spans 13 amino acids. The CDR3 DNA reads TGTGCCAGCAGTTTTGCGCGGGACAGTTGGCTCACCTTC. Translating gives CASSFARDSWLTF.

The rearrangement uses TRBV10-3 and TRBJ2-7, with 11 bases that match TRBD2. This CDR3 has 14 residues. The V gene's germline CDR1 is ENHRY and CDR2 SYGVKD. Trimming cost V 2 bases and J 3 bases; bases outside gene matches: 0. Here the CDR3 DNA reads TGTGCCATCAGTGAGACTAGCGGGAGCTACGAGCAGTACTTC. Translating gives CAISETSGSYEQYF.

The chain joins TRBV15 to TRBJ2-7; 10 bases map to TRBD1. The CDR3 runs 14 residues. With V trimmed by 3 bases and J by 4 bases, 3 bases remained unmatched. In germline, CDR1 is LNHNV, CDR2 YYDKDF (reference sequence). CDR3 region: CATSRTGGLYEQYF. The CDR3 nucleotides are TGTGCCACCAGCAGGACAGGGGGCCTTTACGAGCAGTACTTC.

J is TRBJ2-7 and V is TRBV7-8, with D possibly TRBD2 on 7 matching bases. V dropped 0 bases and J dropped 7 bases, with 22 bases sitting between them. CDR1 is SGHVS, CDR2 FQNEAQ, per germline. The CDR3 runs 17 residues. The CDR3 nucleotides are TGTGCCAGCAGCTTAGCCGATTTTGGGGGGGGGCCGAGGGAGCAGTACTTC. Translating it yields CASSLADFGGGPREQYF.

The V and J genes are TRBV28 and TRBJ2-7, with D perhaps matching TRBD1 (7 bases). This CDR3 contains 15 residues. CDR1 is MDHEN, CDR2 SYDVKM, per germline. The V and J ends lost 4 bases and 1 base respectively, with 14 bases between them. The DNA for the CDR3 is TGTGCCAGCAGTTGGGCGGGGACAGATTCCTACGAGCAGTACTTC. Translation gives CASSWAGTDSYEQYF.

The genes are TRBV19 and TRBJ1-6; D is undetermined. The germline V gene has CDR1 LNHDA and CDR2 SQIVND (reference sequence). The V end lost 3 bases, the J end lost 10 bases, and 10 bases lay between the germline ends. The CDR3 consists of 13 residues. DNA for the CDR3: TGTGCCAGTAGTATCCAGGCGTACTCACCCCTCCACTTT. Translation: CASSIQAYSPLHF. Full variable domain (rest looked up from reference TRBV19 and TRBJ1-6): DGGITQSPKYLFRKEGQNVTLSCEQNLNHDAMYWYRQDPGQGLRLIYYSQIVNDFQKGDIAEGYSVSREKKESFPLTVTSAQKNPTAFYLCASSIQAYSPLHFGNGTRLTVT.

This CDR3 reads CASTLDGGNQPQHF. CDR3 bases: TGTGCCAGCACCCTGGACGGGGGCAATCAGCCCCAGCATTTT. The J gene is TRBJ1-5, the V gene TRBV2; D is uncertain. CDR1 is SNHLY, CDR2 FYNNEI, per germline. This CDR3 has 14 amino acids. V dropped 7 bases and J dropped 2 bases, with 12 bases sitting between them. The variable domain in full, with the rest retrieved from reference TRBV2 and TRBJ1-5, is EPEVTQTPSHQVTQMGQEVILRCVPISNHLYFYWYRQILGQKVEFLVSFYNNEISEKSEIFDDQFSVERPDGSNFTLKIRSTKLEDSAMYFCASTLDGGNQPQHFGDGTRLSIL.

The rearrangement uses TRBV12-5 and TRBJ2-1, with D tentatively TRBD2 (9 bases). The CDR3 extends over 14 amino acids. Trimming pared 7 bases from V and 9 bases from J, leaving 19 bases between. Looked up from germline, CDR1 is LGHNT and CDR2 is FRNRAP. CDR3 sequence reads: CASAPGQGLAEQFF. The CDR3 DNA is TGTGCTAGTGCCCCAGGACAGGGACTAGCTGAGCAGTTCTTC.

The rearrangement links TRBV15 to TRBJ1-2; TRBD1 might be the D (5 bases). Germline V gives CDR1 LNHNV, CDR2 YYDKDF (reference sequence). V was clipped by 0 bases and J by 4 bases, with 9 bases between them. This CDR3 is built from 14 residues. In DNA form, the CDR3 reads TGTGCCACCAGCAGAGATTGGGGGGGCTATGGCTACACCTTC. This gives the protein CATSRDWGGYGYTF.

The chain links TRBV30 to TRBJ2-7; 12 bases match TRBD2. The J segment lost 0 bases and the V segment lost 5 bases, leaving 14 bases of the junction unmatched. CDR3 size: 18 residues. Germline CDR1 GTSNPN, CDR2 SVGIG (reference sequence). The CDR3 protein is CAWAGQGSTSGSSYEQYF. The DNA of the CDR3 is TGTGCCTGGGCAGGACAGGGATCGACTAGCGGGAGCTCCTACGAGCAGTACTTC.

The J gene is TRBJ2-7, the V gene TRBV30, with a weak D call TRBD1 (6 bases). The germline V gene encodes CDR1 GTSNPN and CDR2 SVGIG (reference sequence). CDR3 length: 17 amino acids. The V gene lost 1 base and the J gene lost 0 bases, with 19 bases spanning the gap. As DNA, the CDR3 is TGTGCCTGGAGTGGGACAGAGGGCTTCCAAAGCTCCTACGAGCAGTACTTC. It encodes CAWSGTEGFQSSYEQYF. The full variable domain, completed using reference TRBV30 and TRBJ2-7, is SQTIHQWPATLVQPVGSPLSLECTVEGTSNPNLYWYRQAAGRGLQLLFYSVGIGQISSEVPQNLSASRPQDRQFILSSKKLLLSDSGFYLCAWSGTEGFQSSYEQYFGPGTRLTVT.

The V gene is TRBV9, the J gene TRBJ2-1; 12 positions match TRBD2. CDR1 is SGDLS and CDR2 is YYNGEE in the germline V gene. V dropped 3 bases and J dropped 4; count of bases not matched to a gene: 8. This CDR3 contains 17 residues. CDR3 sequence: CASSATSGSGGYNEQFF. Here the CDR3 DNA reads TGTGCCAGCAGCGCGACTAGCGGGAGTGGGGGATACAATGAGCAGTTCTTC.

This chain links TRBV2 with TRBJ2-5; D is perhaps TRBD1 (6 bases). The germline V and J ends were trimmed by 0 bases and 2 bases, with 10 bases remaining between them. Germline loops: CDR1 SNHLY, CDR2 FYNNEI. The CDR3 sequence is 15 residues long. The CDR3 is CASSEAQDRQETQYF. In nucleotides, the CDR3 is TGTGCCAGCAGTGAAGCGCAGGACAGACAAGAGACCCAGTACTTC.

The chain is built from TRBV11-2 and TRBJ2-3; TRBD2 matches at 10 bases. Germline CDR1 and CDR2: SGHAT and FQNNGV. The V and J ends lost 1 base and 0 bases, in that order; junction bases with no gene match: 4. CDR3 length equals 17 residues. The CDR3 sequence: CASSLGALAGSTDTQYF. CDR3 nucleotide sequence: TGTGCCAGCAGCTTAGGGGCACTAGCGGGAAGCACAGATACGCAGTATTTT.

The rearrangement uses TRBV7-2 and TRBJ1-2, with TRBD1 identical over 7 bases. With V trimmed by 5 bases and J by 5 bases, 11 bases remained unmatched. Germline-derived CDR1 and CDR2 are SGHTA and FQGNSA. CDR3 size: 15 residues. For the CDR3, the DNA is TGTGCCAGCAGCCCCGACCTGACAGGGTTTTATGGCTACACCTTC. It codes for CASSPDLTGFYGYTF. The full variable domain, its missing parts supplied by reference TRBV7-2 and TRBJ1-2, is GAGVSQSPSNKVTEKGKDVELRCDPISGHTALYWYRQSLGQGLEFLIYFQGNSAPDKSGLPSDRFSAERTGGSVSTLTIQRTQQEDSAVYLCASSPDLTGFYGYTFGSGTRLTVV.

The chain has TRBV4-2 and TRBJ1-3, with a possible D match to TRBD1 (5 bases). V was trimmed by 5 bases and J by 0 bases, leaving 14 bases between them. The CDR3 loop spans 16 amino acids. Germline lookup yields CDR1 LGHNA and CDR2 YNFKEQ. CDR3 residues: CASSVQTVTSGNTIYF. For the CDR3, the DNA is TGTGCCAGCAGCGTACAGACAGTAACCTCTGGAAACACCATATATTTT.

V usage is TRBV19 and J usage is TRBJ2-1; the match to TRBD2 covers 8 bases. The V and J ends lost 5 bases and 4 bases, in that order; junction bases with no gene match: 10. Germline loops: CDR1 LNHDA, CDR2 SQIVND (reference sequence). This CDR3 has 16 amino acids. DNA of the CDR3: TGTGCCAGTAGTTCGCTAAGCGGGGGACTGTACAATGAGCAGTTCTTC. Protein product: CASSSLSGGLYNEQFF. The full variable domain, in which reference TRBV19 and TRBJ2-1 provide the parts outside the CDR3, is DGGITQSPKYLFRKEGQNVTLSCEQNLNHDAMYWYRQDPGQGLRLIYYSQIVNDFQKGDIAEGYSVSREKKESFPLTVTSAQKNPTAFYLCASSSLSGGLYNEQFFGPGTRLTVL.

The J gene is TRBJ1-1, the V gene TRBV4-1; no clear D gene. CDR1 and CDR2 from the germline V gene are MGHRA and YSYEKL. The CDR3 is 17 residues long. V shed 0 bases and J shed 1 base, with 15 bases lying between them. The CDR3 region is CASSQDHGRVRNTEAFF. The CDR3 DNA reads as TGCGCCAGCAGCCAAGATCATGGCCGTGTCCGGAACACTGAAGCTTTCTTT.